These 7 T cell receptor beta chains were sequenced from one sample in a study of CD4 T cells in relation to SARS-CoV-2 and coronaviruses. Here immunoSEQ multiplex PCR was the method, and the copy in TCRdb shows in-frame clones only, minus some. The data contain just over 15,000 clones, 76% of them singletons. Unexposed donor CD4+ T cells date from about 2010-2019, before the COVID-19 pandemic. The cells were cultured for roughly 11 days before CD4+ T cells were isolated. The antigens for these receptors are not known. The sample taken for sequencing was CD4+ T cells from PBMCs, cultured in vitro. The receptor source for this set is a human donor in good health.

The rearrangement links TRBV2 to TRBJ1-1; D might be TRBD1 (6 bases). V lost 7 bases and J 1 base, leaving 13 bases between the germline ends. The germline V gene has CDR1 SNHLY and CDR2 FYNNEI. The CDR3 has 14 residues. The CDR3 is CASILDRQNTEAFF. CDR3 coding DNA: TGTGCCAGCATCTTGGACAGACAGAACACTGAAGCTTTCTTT.

The V gene is TRBV2, the J gene TRBJ1-5, with 8 bases identical to TRBD1. Trimming took 6 bases from V and 7 from J; bases not matched to a gene: 8. Per the germline V gene, CDR1 is SNHLY and CDR2 is FYNNEI. The CDR3 is made up of 14 amino acids. CDR3 in DNA: TGTGCCAGCAGACAGGGGGTCGGGGGGCAGCCCCAGCATTTT. It translates to CASRQGVGGQPQHF.

This rearrangement joins TRBV9 to TRBJ1-2, with D unresolved. Germline loops: CDR1 SGDLS, CDR2 YYNGEE. V was trimmed by 0 bases and J by 3 bases, leaving 3 bases between them. The CDR3 runs 12 residues. The CDR3: CASSVEYYGYTF. The CDR3 DNA follows: TGTGCCAGCAGCGTAGAATACTATGGCTACACCTTC.

The CDR3 protein is CSAIDYEQYF. The CDR3 DNA is TGCAGTGCTATTGACTACGAGCAGTACTTC. This chain connects TRBV20-1 to TRBJ2-7; no definite D call. Germline-derived CDR1 and CDR2 are DFQATT and SNEGSKA (reference sequence). The CDR3 extends over 10 amino acids. Trimming pared 4 bases from V and 3 bases from J, leaving 4 bases between.

This clone was picked up a small number of times. The chain couples TRBV5-4 to TRBJ2-6; perhaps TRBD1 as D (6 bases). Germline V gives CDR1 SGHNT, CDR2 YYREEE (reference sequence). Trimming stripped 0 bases from V and 0 bases from J, with 10 bases between. There are 17 residues in the CDR3. CDR3 sequence: CASSLGRTDSGANVLTF. DNA of the CDR3: TGTGCCAGCAGCTTGGGTCGGACAGACTCTGGGGCCAACGTCCTGACTTTC.

This clone was counted a single time. The chain uses TRBV5-4 and TRBJ2-3; TRBD2 matches at 16 bases. The CDR3 consists of 17 residues. The germline V gene encodes CDR1 SGHNT and CDR2 YYREEE (reference sequence). V shed 4 bases, J shed 4 bases, and the junction held 6 bases outside the gene matches. The CDR3 DNA sequence: TGTGCCAGCAGCGGGGGGACTAGCGGGAGGGGGGCAGATACGCAGTATTTT. Translating gives CASSGGTSGRGADTQYF.

V gene TRBV7-2 combines with J gene TRBJ1-5; 9 bases match TRBD1. J was trimmed by 3 bases and V by 5 bases; bases with no gene match: 5. CDR1 and CDR2 (germline): SGHTA, FQGNSA. The CDR3 totals 15 residues. In nucleotides, the CDR3 is TGTGCCAGCAGCCAGGGGACAGGGAACAATCAGCCCCAGCATTTT. The encoded protein is CASSQGTGNNQPQHF.